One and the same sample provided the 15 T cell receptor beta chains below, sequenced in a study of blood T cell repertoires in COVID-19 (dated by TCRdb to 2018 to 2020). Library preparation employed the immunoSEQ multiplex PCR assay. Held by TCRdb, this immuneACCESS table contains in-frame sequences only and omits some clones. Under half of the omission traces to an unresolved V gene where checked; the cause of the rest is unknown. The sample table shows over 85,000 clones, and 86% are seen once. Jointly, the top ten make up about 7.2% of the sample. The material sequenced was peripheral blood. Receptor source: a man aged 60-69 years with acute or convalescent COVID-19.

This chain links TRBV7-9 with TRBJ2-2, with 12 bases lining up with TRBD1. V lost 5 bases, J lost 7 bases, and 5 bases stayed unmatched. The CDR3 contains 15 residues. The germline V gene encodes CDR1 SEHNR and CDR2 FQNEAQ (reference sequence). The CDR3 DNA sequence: TGTGCCAGCAGCGGGACAGGGGGCTATGTCGGGGAGCTGTTTTTT. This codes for CASSGTGGYVGELFF.

CDR3: CASGPQGSNQPQHF. The CDR3, as DNA: TGTGCTAGTGGCCCACAGGGGAGCAATCAGCCCCAGCATTTT. The chain employs TRBV12-5 and TRBJ1-5; 7 bases match TRBD1. Trimming took 6 bases from V and 1 from J; bases not matched to a gene: 3. Germline lookup yields CDR1 LGHNT and CDR2 FRNRAP. The CDR3 length is 14 residues.

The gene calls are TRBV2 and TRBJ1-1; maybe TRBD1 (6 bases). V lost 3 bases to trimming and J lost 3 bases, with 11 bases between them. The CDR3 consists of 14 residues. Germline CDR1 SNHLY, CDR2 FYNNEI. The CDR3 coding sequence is TGTGCCAGCAGTGAGCAACAGGGAGACACTGAAGCTTTCTTT. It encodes CASSEQQGDTEAFF.

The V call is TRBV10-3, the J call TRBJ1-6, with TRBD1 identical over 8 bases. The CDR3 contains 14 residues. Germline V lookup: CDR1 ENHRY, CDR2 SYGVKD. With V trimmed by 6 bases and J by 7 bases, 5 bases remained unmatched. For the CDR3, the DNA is TGTGCCATCAGGGGGACAGGAAGGAATTCACCCCTCCACTTT. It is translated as CAIRGTGRNSPLHF.

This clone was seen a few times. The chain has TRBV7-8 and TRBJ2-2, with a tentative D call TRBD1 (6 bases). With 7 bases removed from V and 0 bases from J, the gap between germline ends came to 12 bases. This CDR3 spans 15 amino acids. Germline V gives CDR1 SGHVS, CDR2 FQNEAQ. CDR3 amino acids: CASKPDSPNTGELFF. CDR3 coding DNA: TGTGCCAGCAAGCCGGACAGCCCGAACACCGGGGAGCTGTTTTTT.

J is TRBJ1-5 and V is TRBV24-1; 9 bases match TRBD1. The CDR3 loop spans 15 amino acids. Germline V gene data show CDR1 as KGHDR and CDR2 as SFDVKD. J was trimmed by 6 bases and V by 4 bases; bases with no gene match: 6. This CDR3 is CATSEGTGIGQPQHF. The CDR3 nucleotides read TGTGCCACCAGTGAGGGGACAGGGATCGGTCAGCCCCAGCATTTT.

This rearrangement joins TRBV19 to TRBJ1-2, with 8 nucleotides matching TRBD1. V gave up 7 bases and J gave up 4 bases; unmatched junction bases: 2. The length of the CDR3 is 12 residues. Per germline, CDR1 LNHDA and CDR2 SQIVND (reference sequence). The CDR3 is CASNDRGYGYTF. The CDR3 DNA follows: TGTGCCAGTAACGACAGGGGCTATGGCTACACCTTC.

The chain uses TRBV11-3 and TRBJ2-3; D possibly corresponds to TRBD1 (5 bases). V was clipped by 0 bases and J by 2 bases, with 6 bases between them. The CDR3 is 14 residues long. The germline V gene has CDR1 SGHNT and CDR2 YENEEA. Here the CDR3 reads CASSLEGHTDTQYF. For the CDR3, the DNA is TGTGCCAGCAGCTTAGAGGGGCACACAGATACGCAGTATTTT.

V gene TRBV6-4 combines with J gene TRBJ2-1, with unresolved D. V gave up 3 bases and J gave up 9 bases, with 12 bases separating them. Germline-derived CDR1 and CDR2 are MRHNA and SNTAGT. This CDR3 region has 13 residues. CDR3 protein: CASSEERFGEQFF. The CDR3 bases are TGTGCCAGCAGTGAAGAGCGCTTCGGTGAGCAGTTCTTC.

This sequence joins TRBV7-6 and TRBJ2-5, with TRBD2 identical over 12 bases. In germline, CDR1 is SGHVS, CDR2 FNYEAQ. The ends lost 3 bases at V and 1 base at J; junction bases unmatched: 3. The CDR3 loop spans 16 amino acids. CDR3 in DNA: TGTGCCAGCAGCTTGCTGGGACTAGCGGGCCAAGAGACCCAGTACTTC. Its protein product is CASSLLGLAGQETQYF.

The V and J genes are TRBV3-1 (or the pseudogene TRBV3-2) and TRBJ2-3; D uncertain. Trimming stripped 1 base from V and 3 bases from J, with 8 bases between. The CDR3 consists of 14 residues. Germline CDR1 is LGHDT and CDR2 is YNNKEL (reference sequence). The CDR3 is CASSQGRYTDTQYF. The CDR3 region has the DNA TGTGCCAGCAGCCAAGGTAGATATACAGATACGCAGTATTTT.

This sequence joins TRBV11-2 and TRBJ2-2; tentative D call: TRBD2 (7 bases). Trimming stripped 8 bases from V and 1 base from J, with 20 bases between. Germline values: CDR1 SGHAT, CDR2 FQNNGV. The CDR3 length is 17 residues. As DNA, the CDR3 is TGTGCCAGCCAAAAAGGAGTGGGGGGGCTGAACACCGGGGAGCTGTTTTTT. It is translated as CASQKGVGGLNTGELFF.

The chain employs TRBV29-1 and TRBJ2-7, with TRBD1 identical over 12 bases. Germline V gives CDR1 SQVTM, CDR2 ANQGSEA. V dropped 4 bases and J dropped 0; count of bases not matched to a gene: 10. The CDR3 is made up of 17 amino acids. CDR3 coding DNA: TGCAGCGTTGTACCGGGACAGGGGGCCAGTAGCTCCTACGAGCAGTACTTC. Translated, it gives CSVVPGQGASSSYEQYF.

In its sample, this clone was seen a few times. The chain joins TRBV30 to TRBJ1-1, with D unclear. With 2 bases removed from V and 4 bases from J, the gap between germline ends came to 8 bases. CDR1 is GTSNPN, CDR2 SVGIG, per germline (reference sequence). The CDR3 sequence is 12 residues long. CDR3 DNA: TGTGCCTGGAGTAGAGGGTCCACTGAAGCTTTCTTT. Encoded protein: CAWSRGSTEAFF. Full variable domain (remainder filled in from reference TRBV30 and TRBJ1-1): SQTIHQWPATLVQPVGSPLSLECTVEGTSNPNLYWYRQAAGRGLQLLFYSVGIGQISSEVPQNLSASRPQDRQFILSSKKLLLSDSGFYLCAWSRGSTEAFFGQGTRLTVV.

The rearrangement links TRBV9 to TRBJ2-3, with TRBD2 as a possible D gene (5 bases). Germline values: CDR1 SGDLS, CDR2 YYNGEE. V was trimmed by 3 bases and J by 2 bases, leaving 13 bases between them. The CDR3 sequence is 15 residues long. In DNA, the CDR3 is TGTGCCAGCAGCGGAAGAGGGCAGTACACAGATACGCAGTATTTT. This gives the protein CASSGRGQYTDTQYF.